The 30 T cell receptor beta chains below were found in one sample sequenced in a study of cytomegalovirus exposure and HLA in healthy donors. Amplification used 60 Vbeta primers and 13 Jbeta primers. TCRdb's copy holds only in-frame clones and misses some; the assay was immunoSEQ multiplex PCR. Counted here are roughly 130,000 clones, about 74% occurring once; the ten biggest clones make up around 5.5%. The sequenced sample was PBMCs. The receptor set was obtained from a woman in her fifties or sixties in good health and CMV-seropositive.

This CDR3 is CASSPRGPAGETQYF. Written as DNA, the CDR3 is TGTGCCAGCAGTCCGCGGGGTCCAGCGGGCGAGACCCAGTACTTC. J is TRBJ2-5 and V is TRBV2, with a weak D call TRBD2 (6 bases). The CDR3 is made up of 15 amino acids. Germline assignment: CDR1 SNHLY and CDR2 FYNNEI. Trimming took 5 bases from V and 5 from J, leaving 18 bases between them.

The chain is built from TRBV5-8 and TRBJ1-3; D perhaps matches TRBD1 (5 bases). There are 14 residues in the CDR3. V lost 5 bases, J lost 6 bases, and 15 bases lay in between. Germline loops: CDR1 SGHTS, CDR2 YDEGEE. CDR3 protein: CASSGSRDVNTIYF. DNA for the CDR3: TGTGCCAGCAGTGGATCCAGGGATGTAAACACCATATATTTT.

The rearrangement links TRBV6-1 to TRBJ2-5; D gene uncertain. Trimming took 4 bases from V and 1 from J, leaving 7 bases between them. The CDR3 runs to 13 residues. In germline, CDR1 is MNHNS, CDR2 SASEGT. This CDR3 is CASSVPGQETQYF. CDR3 bases: TGTGCCAGCAGTGTACCGGGCCAAGAGACCCAGTACTTC.

The chain recombines TRBV6-1 with TRBJ2-2; TRBD2 is a possible D gene (7 bases). The ends were cut back, 11 bases at V and 4 bases at J, with 14 bases in the middle. Per germline, CDR1 MNHNS and CDR2 SASEGT. This CDR3 contains 13 residues. CDR3 sequence reads: CAGGGGGTGELFF. CDR3 nucleotide sequence: TGTGCCGGGGGCGGGGGCGGCACCGGGGAGCTGTTTTTT.

The V gene is TRBV5-6, the J gene TRBJ2-5, with TRBD1 matching over 7 bases. Germline CDR1 and CDR2: SGHDT and YYEEEE. Losses at the gene ends were 4 bases for V and 5 bases for J; bases not matched to a gene: 20. CDR3 size: 18 residues. This CDR3 is CASSPTFGTGATRETQYF. CDR3 coding DNA: TGTGCCAGCAGCCCCACGTTTGGTACAGGGGCAACTCGGGAGACCCAGTACTTC. The variable domain in full, completed from reference TRBV5-6 and TRBJ2-5, reads DAGVTQSPTHLIKTRGQQVTLRCSPKSGHDTVSWYQQALGQGPQFIFQYYEEEERQRGNFPDRFSGHQFPNYSSELNVNALLLGDSALYLCASSPTFGTGATRETQYFGPGTRLLVL.

V is TRBV30 and J is TRBJ1-2, with D possibly TRBD1 on 6 matching bases. Trimming cost V 3 bases and J 8 bases, with 13 bases left between them. CDR1 and CDR2 (germline): GTSNPN, SVGIG (reference sequence). This CDR3 comprises 12 residues. This chain's CDR3 is CAWRAGERGYTF. Here the CDR3 DNA reads TGTGCCTGGAGGGCAGGGGAGCGCGGCTACACCTTC.

The J gene is TRBJ1-6, the V gene TRBV15, with 8 bases lining up with TRBD1. The V gene's germline CDR1 is LNHNV and CDR2 YYDKDF (reference sequence). The junction had 17 bases not matched to a gene; V was cut back by 0 bases and J by 10 bases. The CDR3 has 19 amino acids. The CDR3 protein is CATSRDGGRGRAAVSPLHF. Written as DNA, the CDR3 is TGTGCCACCAGCAGAGATGGGGGCAGGGGGCGAGCGGCTGTCTCACCCCTCCACTTT.

This clone occurred a few times. The V call is TRBV19, the J call TRBJ2-7; 9 nucleotides line up with TRBD2. CDR1 LNHDA and CDR2 SQIVND come from the germline V gene (reference sequence). This CDR3 has 14 residues. V was pared by 6 bases and J by 2 bases, with 5 bases of the junction left unmatched. In DNA, the CDR3 is TGTGCCAGTAGCCCCGGGACTAGCACCTACGAGCAGTACTTC. Encoded protein: CASSPGTSTYEQYF.

The chain uses TRBV15 and TRBJ2-3; TRBD1 matches 7 bases. CDR1 and CDR2 from the germline V gene are LNHNV and YYDKDF (reference sequence). The ends lost 5 bases at V and 3 bases at J; junction bases unmatched: 8. The CDR3 covers 15 residues. DNA of the CDR3: TGTGCCACCAGCCCGACAGGGATTCTGACAGATACGCAGTATTTT. The encoded protein is CATSPTGILTDTQYF.

The CDR3 nucleotides read TGTGCCAGCACCCACAGACAGGGGTTAGGGGAGCTGTTTTTT. Its translation is CASTHRQGLGELFF. The chain links TRBV7-9 to TRBJ2-2; 8 nucleotides line up with TRBD1. The V segment lost 7 bases and the J segment 8 bases; nucleotides outside the gene matches: 9. Germline V lookup: CDR1 SEHNR, CDR2 FQNEAQ (reference sequence). The CDR3 covers 14 residues.

The V and J genes are TRBV28 and TRBJ2-1, with 7 positions matching TRBD2. Trimming cost V 6 bases and J 3 bases; bases outside gene matches: 5. From germline, CDR1 is MDHEN and CDR2 SYDVKM. The CDR3 runs 14 residues. CDR3 loop: CASRRGGSYNEQFF. Here the CDR3 DNA reads TGTGCCAGCAGGCGGGGCGGGAGCTACAATGAGCAGTTCTTC.

V gene TRBV4-1 combines with J gene TRBJ2-1; a weak D match, TRBD1 (7 bases). CDR1 is MGHRA and CDR2 is YSYEKL in the germline V gene. The CDR3 has 15 residues. V was trimmed by 4 bases and J by 7 bases, leaving 17 bases between them. The CDR3 bases are TGCGCCAGCAGCCTCAGGGGGGCAACAACAAATGAGCAGTTCTTC. Translation gives CASSLRGATTNEQFF.

The chain combines TRBV5-8 with TRBJ2-2; D not certain. This CDR3 region has 13 residues. Germline CDR1 and CDR2: SGHTS and YDEGEE. The ends were cut back, 4 bases at V and 7 bases at J, with 11 bases in the middle. CDR3 protein: CASSPSSFGELFF. DNA of the CDR3: TGTGCCAGCAGCCCCTCGAGCTTCGGGGAGCTGTTTTTT.

About this clone: Other DNA sequences from this sample encode an identical CDR3 as well. This chain joins TRBV7-8 and TRBJ1-1, with a possible D match to TRBD1 (5 bases). The CDR3 is 14 residues long. CDR1 SGHVS and CDR2 FQNEAQ come from the germline V gene. V was shortened by 1 base and J by 1 base, with 7 bases between the two germline ends. CDR3 protein: CASSLGGENTEAFF. The CDR3 DNA sequence: TGTGCCAGCAGCTTAGGGGGGGAGAACACTGAAGCTTTCTTT.

The V gene is TRBV9, the J gene TRBJ2-5; TRBD2 aligns across 9 bases. The V segment lost 0 bases and the J segment 5 bases; nucleotides outside the gene matches: 8. The CDR3 is 16 residues long. Germline V gene sequence: CDR1 SGDLS, CDR2 YYNGEE. CDR3 in DNA: TGTGCCAGCAGCGTAGGGGCTAGCGGGGTGTGGGAGACCCAGTACTTC. Translating gives CASSVGASGVWETQYF.

The rearrangement joins TRBV6-1 to TRBJ2-3; D is perhaps TRBD1 (5 bases). Germline V gene lookup returns CDR1 MNHNS and CDR2 SASEGT. This CDR3 has 15 amino acids. The DNA of the CDR3 is TGTGCGGCAGGGTCGGGCGGTGGTAGCACAGATACGCAGTATTTT. This encodes CAAGSGGGSTDTQYF.

The chain couples TRBV19 to TRBJ2-7; 12 nucleotides align to TRBD2. The CDR3 loop spans 17 amino acids. The V and J ends lost 9 bases and 3 bases, in that order; junction bases with no gene match: 15. Germline values: CDR1 LNHDA, CDR2 SQIVND (reference sequence). The CDR3: CASCKTSGGEGGYEQYF. The CDR3 nucleotides are TGTGCCAGCTGCAAGACTAGCGGGGGAGAAGGGGGCTACGAGCAGTACTTC.

The chain combines TRBV6-5 with TRBJ2-1, with a weak D call TRBD1 (6 bases). Deletions cut 5 bases from V and 9 bases from J, with 14 bases between. Germline CDR1 MNHEY, CDR2 SVGAGI. The CDR3 consists of 13 residues. The CDR3 spells CASSEADRSEQFF. Written as DNA, the CDR3 is TGTGCCAGCAGTGAAGCTGACAGGTCTGAGCAGTTCTTC.

In regard to this clone: The junction departs from germline at one end; a sequencing error may be responsible. Other nucleotide sequences from this sample produce the same CDR3. The chain combines TRBV5-1 with TRBJ2-1; 7 positions match TRBD1. CDR1 is SGHRS and CDR2 is YFSETQ in the germline V gene. The CDR3 has 15 amino acids. The chain's CDR3 is CASSLSGTDYNEQFF. For the CDR3, the DNA is TGTGCCAGCAGCTTGAGTGGGACAGATTACAATGAGCAGTTCTTC.

The rearrangement joins TRBV10-1 to TRBJ2-3; 11 bases match TRBD2. CDR1 WNHNN and CDR2 SYGVQD come from the germline V gene (reference sequence). Trimming cost V 8 bases and J 3 bases; bases outside gene matches: 7. CDR3 length equals 15 residues. In DNA, the CDR3 is TGCGCCAGCCCAAAGACTAGCGGGGATACAGATACGCAGTATTTT. Amino acids: CASPKTSGDTDTQYF.

The V gene is TRBV30, the J gene TRBJ2-5, with a tentative D call TRBD2 (6 bases). Germline V CDR1 and CDR2: GTSNPN, SVGIG (reference sequence). The CDR3 runs 13 residues. V was cut by 2 bases and J by 11 bases, with 18 bases left in between. CDR3 sequence: CAWSWRALGEQYF. In nucleotides, the CDR3 is TGTGCCTGGAGTTGGAGGGCATTGGGGGAGCAGTACTTC.

The J gene is TRBJ2-7, the V gene TRBV7-2, with TRBD1 as a possible D gene (6 bases). CDR1 and CDR2 from the germline V gene are SGHTA and FQGNSA. V dropped 5 bases and J dropped 2 bases, with 10 bases sitting between them. The CDR3 contains 13 residues. CDR3 loop: CASSQGTAYEQYF. CDR3 DNA sequence: TGTGCCAGCAGCCAGGGGACGGCCTACGAGCAGTACTTC.

V is TRBV5-1 and J is TRBJ1-3, with D tentatively TRBD1 (6 bases). Germline CDR1 and CDR2: SGHRS and YFSETQ. Trimming took off 7 bases at V and 2 bases at J, with 10 bases between the two ends. This CDR3 contains 13 residues. The DNA for the CDR3 is TGCGCCAGCCGGGACACTACTGGAAACACCATATATTTT. Protein: CASRDTTGNTIYF.

This clone was observed a few times. The chain uses TRBV7-2 and TRBJ2-5; 9 nucleotides match TRBD2. V was clipped by 1 base and J by 5 bases; unmatched bases: 5. The germline V gene encodes CDR1 SGHTA and CDR2 FQGNSA. The CDR3 loop spans 15 amino acids. DNA of the CDR3: TGTGCCAGCAGCTTAGTTTCGCGGGGGGGGGAGACCCAGTACTTC. Translation gives CASSLVSRGGETQYF.

In its sample, this clone was seen many times. The J gene is TRBJ1-3, the V gene TRBV29-1; D remains ambiguous. The length of the CDR3 is 13 residues. Germline V gene data show CDR1 as SQVTM and CDR2 as ANQGSEA. V was pared by 4 bases and J by 7 bases, with 14 bases between. CDR3 in DNA: TGCAGCGTTGGTGGAGGTCGGGAGAACACCATATATTTT. It specifies CSVGGGRENTIYF.

V gene TRBV6-4 combines with J gene TRBJ2-1; 12 bases line up with TRBD2. Germline assignment: CDR1 MRHNA and CDR2 SNTAGT. The CDR3 spans 15 residues. Trimming removed 3 bases from V and 4 bases from J; junction bases left unmatched: 1. The CDR3 sequence is CASSELAGGYNEQFF. For the CDR3, the DNA is TGTGCCAGCAGTGAACTAGCGGGGGGATACAATGAGCAGTTCTTC.

The chain combines TRBV11-3 with TRBJ2-1; D might be TRBD2 (5 bases). CDR3 size: 14 residues. Germline V CDR1 and CDR2: SGHNT, YENEEA. The V gene lost 1 base and the J gene lost 6 bases, with 10 bases spanning the gap. CDR3 coding DNA: TGTGCCAGCAGCTTAGCTCGAACTAGCAATGAGCAGTTCTTC. Its protein is CASSLARTSNEQFF.

The chain carries TRBV5-1 and TRBJ1-2; D may be TRBD1 (5 bases). Trimming took 6 bases from V and 4 from J, leaving 13 bases between them. The CDR3 runs to 13 residues. CDR1 is SGHRS and CDR2 is YFSETQ in the germline V gene. Here the CDR3 reads CASTLGGTYGYTF. CDR3 in DNA: TGCGCCAGCACACTCGGGGGAACCTATGGCTACACCTTC.

This rearrangement joins TRBV6-1 to TRBJ2-3, with unresolved D. Looked up from germline, CDR1 is MNHNS and CDR2 is SASEGT. The CDR3 runs to 16 residues. V dropped 1 base and J dropped 14 bases, with 25 bases sitting between them. The CDR3: CASSEGVQPKNEVLYF. CDR3 DNA sequence: TGTGCCAGCAGTGAAGGGGTCCAGCCGAAAAACGAGGTGCTGTATTTT.

This clone was seen repeatedly, ten times or more. The chain carries TRBV2 and TRBJ2-2; 8 bases fit TRBD1. The CDR3 runs 16 residues. V lost 6 bases, J lost 1 base, and 7 bases stayed unmatched. Germline assignment: CDR1 SNHLY and CDR2 FYNNEI. The CDR3 loop is CASSHDRGENTGELFF. CDR3 nucleotide sequence: TGTGCCAGCAGCCACGACAGGGGTGAGAACACCGGGGAGCTGTTTTTT.